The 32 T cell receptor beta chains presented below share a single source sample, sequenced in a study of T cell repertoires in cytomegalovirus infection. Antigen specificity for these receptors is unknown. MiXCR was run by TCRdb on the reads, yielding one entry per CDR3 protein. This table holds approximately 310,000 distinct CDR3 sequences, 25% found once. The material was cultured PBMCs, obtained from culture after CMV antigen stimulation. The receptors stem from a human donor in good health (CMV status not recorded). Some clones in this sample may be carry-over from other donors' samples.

The CDR3 region has the DNA TGTGCCAGCAGCTCCCGCGGGGCCGGGGAGCTGTTTTTT. Protein sequence: CASSSRGAGELFF. The gene calls are TRBV7-4 and TRBJ2-2, with D possibly TRBD2 on 6 matching bases. The germline V gene has CDR1 SGHVT and CDR2 SQSDAQ. V lost 4 bases and J 6 bases, leaving 9 bases between the germline ends. CDR3 length equals 13 residues.

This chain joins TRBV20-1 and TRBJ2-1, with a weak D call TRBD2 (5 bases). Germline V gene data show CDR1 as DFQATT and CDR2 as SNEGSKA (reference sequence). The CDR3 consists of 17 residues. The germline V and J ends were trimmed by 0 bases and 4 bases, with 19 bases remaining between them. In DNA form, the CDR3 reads TGCAGTGCTAGAGATCTCTTGCAGCGGAGAGATTACAATGAGCAGTTCTTC. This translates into CSARDLLQRRDYNEQFF.

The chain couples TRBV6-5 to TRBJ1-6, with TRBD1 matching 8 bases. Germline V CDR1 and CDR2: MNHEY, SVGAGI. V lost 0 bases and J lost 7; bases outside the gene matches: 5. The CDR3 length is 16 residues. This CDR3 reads CASSYSLTGANSPLHF. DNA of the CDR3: TGTGCCAGCAGTTACTCGCTGACAGGGGCCAATTCACCCCTCCACTTT.

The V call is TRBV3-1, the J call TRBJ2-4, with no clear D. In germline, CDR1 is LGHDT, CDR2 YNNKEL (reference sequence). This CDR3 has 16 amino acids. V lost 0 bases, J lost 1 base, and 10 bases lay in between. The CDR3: CASSQETRPAKNIQYF. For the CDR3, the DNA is TGTGCCAGCAGCCAAGAAACGCGCCCGGCCAAAAACATTCAGTACTTC. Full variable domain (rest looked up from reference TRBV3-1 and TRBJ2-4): DTAVSQTPKYLVTQMGNDKSIKCEQNLGHDTMYWYKQDSKKFLKIMFSYNNKELIINETVPNRFSPKSPDKAHLNLHINSLELGDSAVYFCASSQETRPAKNIQYFGAGTRLSVL.

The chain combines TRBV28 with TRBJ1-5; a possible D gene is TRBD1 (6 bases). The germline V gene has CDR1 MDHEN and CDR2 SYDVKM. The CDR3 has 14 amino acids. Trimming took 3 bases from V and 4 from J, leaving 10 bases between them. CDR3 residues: CASSFTRGNQPQHF. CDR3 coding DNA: TGTGCCAGCAGTTTTACCAGGGGTAATCAGCCCCAGCATTTT. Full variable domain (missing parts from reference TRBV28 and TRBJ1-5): DVKVTQSSRYLVKRTGEKVFLECVQDMDHENMFWYRQDPGLGLRLIYFSYDVKMKEKGDIPEGYSVSREKKERFSLILESASTNQTSMYLCASSFTRGNQPQHFGDGTRLSIL.

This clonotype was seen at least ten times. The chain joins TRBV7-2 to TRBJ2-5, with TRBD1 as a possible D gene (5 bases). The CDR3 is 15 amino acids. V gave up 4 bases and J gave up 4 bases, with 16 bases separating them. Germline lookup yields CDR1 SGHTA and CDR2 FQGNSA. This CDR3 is CASSYQGVYSETQYF. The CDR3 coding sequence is TGTGCCAGCAGCTACCAGGGTGTATATTCAGAGACCCAGTACTTC.

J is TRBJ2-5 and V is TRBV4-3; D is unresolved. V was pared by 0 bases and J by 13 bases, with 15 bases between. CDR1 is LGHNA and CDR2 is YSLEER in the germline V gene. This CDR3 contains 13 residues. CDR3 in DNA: TGCGCCAGCAGCCAAGATTCCGCGACCCGAGGGTACTTC. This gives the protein CASSQDSATRGYF.

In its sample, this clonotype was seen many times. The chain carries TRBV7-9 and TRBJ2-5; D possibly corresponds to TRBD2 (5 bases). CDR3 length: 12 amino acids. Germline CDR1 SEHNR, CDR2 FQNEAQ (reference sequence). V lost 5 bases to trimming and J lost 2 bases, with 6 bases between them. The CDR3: CASSRTQETQYF. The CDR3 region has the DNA TGTGCCAGCAGCCGGACTCAAGAGACCCAGTACTTC.

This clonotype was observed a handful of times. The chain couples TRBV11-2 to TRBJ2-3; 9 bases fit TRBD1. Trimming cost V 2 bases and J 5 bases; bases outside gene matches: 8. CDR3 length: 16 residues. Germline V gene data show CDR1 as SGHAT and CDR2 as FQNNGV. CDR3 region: CASSLMGGQGGDTQYF. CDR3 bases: TGTGCCAGCAGCTTAATGGGGGGACAGGGAGGAGATACGCAGTATTTT.

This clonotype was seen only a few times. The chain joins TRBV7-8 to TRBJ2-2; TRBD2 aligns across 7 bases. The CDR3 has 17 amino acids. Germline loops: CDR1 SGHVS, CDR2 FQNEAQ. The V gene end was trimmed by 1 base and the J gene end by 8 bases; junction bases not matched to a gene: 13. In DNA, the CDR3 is TGTGCCAGCAGCTTAGTGGCGGGAGTGGGCTTCCGTGGGGAGCTGTTTTTT. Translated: CASSLVAGVGFRGELFF.

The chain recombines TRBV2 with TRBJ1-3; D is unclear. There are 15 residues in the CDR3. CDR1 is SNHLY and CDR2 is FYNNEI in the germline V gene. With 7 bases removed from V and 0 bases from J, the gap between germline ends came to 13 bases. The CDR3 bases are TGTGCCAGCACCGGGCAGCTTAGCTCTGGAAACACCATATATTTT. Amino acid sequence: CASTGQLSSGNTIYF. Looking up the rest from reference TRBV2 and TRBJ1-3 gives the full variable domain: EPEVTQTPSHQVTQMGQEVILRCVPISNHLYFYWYRQILGQKVEFLVSFYNNEISEKSEIFDDQFSVERPDGSNFTLKIRSTKLEDSAMYFCASTGQLSSGNTIYFGEGSWLTVV.

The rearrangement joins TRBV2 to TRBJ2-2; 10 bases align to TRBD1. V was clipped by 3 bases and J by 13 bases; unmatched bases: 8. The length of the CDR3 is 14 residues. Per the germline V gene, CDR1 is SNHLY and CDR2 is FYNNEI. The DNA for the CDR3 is TGTGCCAGCAGTGAGGGGACAGGGGTCGGTGTGCTGTTTTTT. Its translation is CASSEGTGVGVLFF.

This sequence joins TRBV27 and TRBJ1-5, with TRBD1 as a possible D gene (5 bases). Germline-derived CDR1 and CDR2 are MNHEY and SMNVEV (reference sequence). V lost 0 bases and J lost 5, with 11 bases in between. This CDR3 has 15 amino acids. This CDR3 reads CASSLSRGDHQPQHF. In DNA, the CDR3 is TGTGCCAGCAGTTTATCCCGGGGCGACCATCAGCCCCAGCATTTT.

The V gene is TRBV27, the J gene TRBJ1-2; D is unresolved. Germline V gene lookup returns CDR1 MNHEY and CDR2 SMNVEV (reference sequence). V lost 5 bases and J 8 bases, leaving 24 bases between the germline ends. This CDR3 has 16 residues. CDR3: CASSPLGVGGIGGYTF. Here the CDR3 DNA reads TGTGCCAGCAGTCCCCTTGGCGTTGGAGGGATTGGGGGCTACACCTTC.

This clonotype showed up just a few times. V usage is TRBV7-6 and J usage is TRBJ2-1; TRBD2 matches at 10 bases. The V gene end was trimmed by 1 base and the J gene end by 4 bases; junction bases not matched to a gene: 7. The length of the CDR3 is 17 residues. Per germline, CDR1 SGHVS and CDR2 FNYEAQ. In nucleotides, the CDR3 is TGTGCCAGCAGCTTAGAAGTTCCTAGCGGGAGTTACAATGAGCAGTTCTTC. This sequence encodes CASSLEVPSGSYNEQFF.

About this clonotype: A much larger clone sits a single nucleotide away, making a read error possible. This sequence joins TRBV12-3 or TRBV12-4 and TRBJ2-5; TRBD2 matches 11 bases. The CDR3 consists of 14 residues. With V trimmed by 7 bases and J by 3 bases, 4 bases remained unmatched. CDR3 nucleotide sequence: TGTGCCAGCAACCCGGGACTAGCGGAAGAGACCCAGTACTTC. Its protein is CASNPGLAEETQYF.

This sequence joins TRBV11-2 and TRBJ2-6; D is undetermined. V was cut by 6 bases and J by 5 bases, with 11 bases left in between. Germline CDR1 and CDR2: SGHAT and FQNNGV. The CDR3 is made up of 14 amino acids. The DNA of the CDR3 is TGTGCCAGCAGGTGGTCCGGGCGGGCCAACGTCCTGACTTTC. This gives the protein CASRWSGRANVLTF.

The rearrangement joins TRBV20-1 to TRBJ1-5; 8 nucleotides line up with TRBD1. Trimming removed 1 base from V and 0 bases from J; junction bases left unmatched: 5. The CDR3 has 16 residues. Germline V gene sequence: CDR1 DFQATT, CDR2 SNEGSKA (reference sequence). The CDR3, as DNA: TGCAGTGCTAGAGCAGGGGGCGGTTATAGCAATCAGCCCCAGCATTTT. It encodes CSARAGGGYSNQPQHF.

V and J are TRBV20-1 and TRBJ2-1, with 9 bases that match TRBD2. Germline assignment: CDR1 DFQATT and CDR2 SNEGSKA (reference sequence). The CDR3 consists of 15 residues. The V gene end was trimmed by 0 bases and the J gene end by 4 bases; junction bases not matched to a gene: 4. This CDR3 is CSARDLTSGYNEQFF. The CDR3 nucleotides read TGCAGTGCTAGAGATCTGACTAGCGGATACAATGAGCAGTTCTTC.

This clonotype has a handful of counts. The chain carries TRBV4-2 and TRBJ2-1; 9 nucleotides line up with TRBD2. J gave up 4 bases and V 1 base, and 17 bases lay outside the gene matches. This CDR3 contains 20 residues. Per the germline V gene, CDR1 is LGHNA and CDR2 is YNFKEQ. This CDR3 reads CASSQVPILTSGDRYNEQFF. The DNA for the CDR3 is TGTGCCAGCAGCCAAGTTCCAATCCTGACTAGCGGAGATAGGTACAATGAGCAGTTCTTC.

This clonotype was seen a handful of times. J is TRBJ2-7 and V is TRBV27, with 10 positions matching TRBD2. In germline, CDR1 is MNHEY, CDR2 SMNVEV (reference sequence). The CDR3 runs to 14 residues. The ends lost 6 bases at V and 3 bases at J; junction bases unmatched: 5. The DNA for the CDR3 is TGTGCCAGCAGCCAGCTAGCGGGAGTCTACGAGCAGTACTTC. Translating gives CASSQLAGVYEQYF.

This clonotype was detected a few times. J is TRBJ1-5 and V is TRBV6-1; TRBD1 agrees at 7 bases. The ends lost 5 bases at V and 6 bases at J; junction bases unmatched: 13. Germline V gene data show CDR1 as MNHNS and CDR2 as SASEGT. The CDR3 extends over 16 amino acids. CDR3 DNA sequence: TGTGCCAGCAGTACCAGGGGGACCGGTGGAGGTCAGCCCCAGCATTTT. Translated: CASSTRGTGGGQPQHF.

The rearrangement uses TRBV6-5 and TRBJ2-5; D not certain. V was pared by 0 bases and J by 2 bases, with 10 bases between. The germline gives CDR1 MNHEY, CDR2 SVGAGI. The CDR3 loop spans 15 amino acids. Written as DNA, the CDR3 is TGTGCCAGCAGTTACTCGCTACCAGGTCAAGAGACCCAGTACTTC. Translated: CASSYSLPGQETQYF.

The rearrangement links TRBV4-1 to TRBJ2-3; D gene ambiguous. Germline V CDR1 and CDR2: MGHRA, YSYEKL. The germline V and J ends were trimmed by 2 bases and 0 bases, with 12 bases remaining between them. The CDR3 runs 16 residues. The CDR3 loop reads CASSQSLTPSTDTQYF. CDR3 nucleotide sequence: TGCGCCAGCAGCCAATCCCTGACTCCTAGCACAGATACGCAGTATTTT.

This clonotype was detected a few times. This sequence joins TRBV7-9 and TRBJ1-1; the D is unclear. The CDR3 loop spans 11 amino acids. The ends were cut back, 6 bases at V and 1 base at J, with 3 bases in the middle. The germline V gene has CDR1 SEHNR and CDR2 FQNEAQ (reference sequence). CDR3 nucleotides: TGTGCCAGCAGGGGGAACACTGAAGCTTTCTTT. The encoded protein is CASRGNTEAFF. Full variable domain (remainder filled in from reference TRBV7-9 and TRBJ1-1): DTGVSQNPRHKITKRGQNVTFRCDPISEHNRLYWYRQTLGQGPEFLTYFQNEAQLEKSRLLSDRFSAERPKGSFSTLEIQRTEQGDSAMYLCASRGNTEAFFGQGTRLTVV.

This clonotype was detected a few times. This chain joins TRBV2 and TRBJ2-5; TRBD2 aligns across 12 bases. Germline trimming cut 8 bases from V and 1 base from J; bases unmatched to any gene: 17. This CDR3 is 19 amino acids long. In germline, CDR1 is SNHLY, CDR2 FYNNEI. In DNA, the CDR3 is TGTGCCAGCGTTCAGACTAGCGGGAGAAGCGGGAGATTCCAAGAGACCCAGTACTTC. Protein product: CASVQTSGRSGRFQETQYF.

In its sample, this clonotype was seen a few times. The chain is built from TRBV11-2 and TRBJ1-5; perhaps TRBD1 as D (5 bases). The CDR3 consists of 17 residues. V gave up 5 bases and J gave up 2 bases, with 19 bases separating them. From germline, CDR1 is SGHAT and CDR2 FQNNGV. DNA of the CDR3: TGTGCCAGCAGCCAATTAAGCCTCGGGGGGGGCAATCAGCCCCAGCATTTT. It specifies CASSQLSLGGGNQPQHF.

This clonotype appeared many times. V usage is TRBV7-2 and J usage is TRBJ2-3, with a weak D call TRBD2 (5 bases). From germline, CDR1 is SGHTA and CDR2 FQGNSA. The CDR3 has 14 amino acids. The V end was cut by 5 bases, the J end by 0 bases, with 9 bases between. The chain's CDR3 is CASSARTSTDTQYF. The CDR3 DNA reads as TGTGCCAGCAGCGCCCGGACTAGCACAGATACGCAGTATTTT.

CDR3 region: CASSLIRGYTGELFF. In DNA form, the CDR3 reads TGTGCCAGCAGTTTAATCAGGGGGTACACCGGGGAGCTGTTTTTT. The chain is built from TRBV27 and TRBJ2-2; TRBD1 agrees at 7 bases. Per the germline V gene, CDR1 is MNHEY and CDR2 is SMNVEV (reference sequence). This CDR3 has 15 amino acids. The V gene end was trimmed by 2 bases and the J gene end by 3 bases; junction bases not matched to a gene: 3.

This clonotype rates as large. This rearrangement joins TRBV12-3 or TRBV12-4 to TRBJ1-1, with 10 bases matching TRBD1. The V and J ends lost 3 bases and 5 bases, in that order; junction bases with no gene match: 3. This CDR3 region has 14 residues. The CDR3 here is CASSFGGQGTEAFF. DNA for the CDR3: TGTGCCAGCAGTTTCGGGGGACAGGGGACTGAAGCTTTCTTT.

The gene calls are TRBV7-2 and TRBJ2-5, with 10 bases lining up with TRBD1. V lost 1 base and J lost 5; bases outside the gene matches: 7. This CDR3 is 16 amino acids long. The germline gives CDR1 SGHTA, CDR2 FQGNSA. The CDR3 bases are TGTGCCAGCAGCTTAGGGCCAGACAGGGGGCGGGAGACCCAGTACTTC. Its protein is CASSLGPDRGRETQYF.

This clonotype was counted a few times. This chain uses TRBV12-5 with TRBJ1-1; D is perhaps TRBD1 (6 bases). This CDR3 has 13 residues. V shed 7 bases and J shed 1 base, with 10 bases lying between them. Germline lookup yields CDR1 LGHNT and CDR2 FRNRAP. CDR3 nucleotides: TGTGCTAGTGCCGAGGGGGAGAACACTGAAGCTTTCTTT. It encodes CASAEGENTEAFF.